The 2 T cell receptor beta chains reported below all come from one sample, sequenced in a study of T cell responses to AZD1222 COVID-19 vaccine. Produced via immunoSEQ multiplex PCR; TCRdb's table is partial and in-frame only. The data contain 150,000 to 200,000 clones, roughly 94% of them singletons. This specimen consisted of peripheral blood, obtained 28 days after the second AZD1222 dose. The origin of the receptors is an adult who received the AZD1222 COVID-19 vaccine.

CDR3 sequence (DNA): TGTGCCACCAGCAGAGCTACTAGCGGGAAGGTCTACGAGCAGTACTTC. Protein sequence: CATSRATSGKVYEQYF. This chain connects TRBV15 to TRBJ2-7; 10 bases map to TRBD2. Germline V CDR1 and CDR2: LNHNV, YYDKDF (reference sequence). V shed 1 base and J 3 bases; nucleotides not matched to a gene: 6. The CDR3 covers 16 residues. The whole variable domain, filled in from reference TRBV15 and TRBJ2-7, reads DAMVIQNPRYQVTQFGKPVTLSCSQTLNHNVMYWYQQKSSQAPKLLFHYYDKDFNNEADTPDNFQSRRPNTSFCFLDIRSPGLGDTAMYLCATSRATSGKVYEQYFGPGTRLTVT.

This clone showed up just a few times. This sequence joins TRBV5-4 and TRBJ2-7, with 8 bases lining up with TRBD2. Trimming at V came to 6 bases and at J to 5 bases, leaving 13 bases not matched to a gene. This CDR3 has 15 amino acids. Germline lookup yields CDR1 SGHNT and CDR2 YYREEE (reference sequence). The CDR3 loop is CASTDRLSGSNEQYF. The CDR3 DNA sequence: TGTGCCAGCACCGACCGGCTCAGCGGGAGCAACGAGCAGTACTTC.